This T cell receptor (beta chain) was documented in a study of blood T cell repertoires in COVID-19. Study overall: The analysed material was cDNA or gDNA that came from T cells, B-cell-depleted T cells, or PBMCs.

Germline CDR1 is MGHRA and CDR2 is YSYEKL. V dropped 4 bases and J dropped 4; count of bases not matched to a gene: 12. The CDR3 length is 17 residues. In the study's own analysis: Scientists estimated how many nucleated cells there were by amplifying reference gene primers. TCRdb's copy holds only in-frame clones and misses some; the assay was immunoSEQ multiplex PCR. Clone size and the V and J calls come from that table; the DNA yielded D and trimming. The sample includes about 55,000 clones, roughly 80% of them seen just once. The sample comprised peripheral blood. The receptor's source is a woman in her 70s with acute or convalescent COVID-19. This chain uses TRBV4-1 with TRBJ2-3; TRBD2 agrees at 9 bases. CDR3 region: CASSPLGRRGGADTQYF. As DNA, the CDR3 is TGCGCCAGCAGCCCCTTGGGCCGGCGGGGGGGGGCAGATACGCAGTATTTT.